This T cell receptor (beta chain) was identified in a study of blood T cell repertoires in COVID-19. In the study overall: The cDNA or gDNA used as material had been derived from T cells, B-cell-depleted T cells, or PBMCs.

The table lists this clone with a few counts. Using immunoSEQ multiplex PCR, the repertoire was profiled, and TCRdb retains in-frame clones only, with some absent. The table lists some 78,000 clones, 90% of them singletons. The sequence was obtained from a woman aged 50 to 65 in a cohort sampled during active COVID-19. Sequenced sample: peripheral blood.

DNA of the CDR3: TGCGCCAGCACCAAGGGGGGGGCGGCCAATCAGCCCCAGCATTTT. It encodes CASTKGGAANQPQHF. J is TRBJ1-5 and V is TRBV10-2; D is possibly TRBD1 (6 bases). V was cut by 7 bases and J by 3 bases, with 16 bases left in between. Looked up from germline, CDR1 is WSHSY and CDR2 is SAAADI. This CDR3 has 15 residues.